The 13 T cell receptor beta chains presented below share a single source sample, sequenced in a study of OX40 agonist ivuxolimab in advanced cancers. Here immunoSEQ multiplex PCR was the method, and the copy in TCRdb shows in-frame clones only, minus some. The table has approximately 84,000 clones, 86% seen once. The sample consisted of CD4+ or CD8+ T cells sorted from blood, taken in a trial of the OX40 agonist ivuxolimab. These receptors all come from an adult with an advanced solid tumor such as melanoma, head and neck, liver or kidney cancer.

The CDR3 DNA reads as TGTGCCTATGCACTAGCGGGGGGGCGAAGCAAGCAGTTCTTC. Protein: CAYALAGGRSKQFF. The chain has TRBV30 and TRBJ2-1; 13 bases align to TRBD2. Germline-derived CDR1 and CDR2 are GTSNPN and SVGIG (reference sequence). This CDR3 spans 14 amino acids. Trimming at V came to 7 bases and at J to 11 bases, leaving 11 bases not matched to a gene.

CDR3: CASGTQGSSGKAFF. CDR3 DNA: TGTGCCAGCGGAACCCAGGGAAGCTCGGGTAAAGCTTTCTTT. The rearrangement uses TRBV7-9 and TRBJ1-1; D possibly corresponds to TRBD1 (5 bases). The CDR3 runs 14 residues. V lost 8 bases and J lost 9, with 22 bases in between. Germline values: CDR1 SEHNR, CDR2 FQNEAQ (reference sequence). Full variable domain (missing parts from reference TRBV7-9 and TRBJ1-1): DTGVSQNPRHKITKRGQNVTFRCDPISEHNRLYWYRQTLGQGPEFLTYFQNEAQLEKSRLLSDRFSAERPKGSFSTLEIQRTEQGDSAMYLCASGTQGSSGKAFFGQGTRLTVV.

The V and J genes are TRBV7-2 and TRBJ1-4; D is uncertain. Trimming took off 4 bases at V and 7 bases at J, with 7 bases between the two ends. The CDR3 sequence is 12 residues long. Germline CDR1 reads SGHTA; CDR2 reads FQGNSA. CDR3 sequence reads: CASSSGLEKLFF. As DNA, the CDR3 is TGTGCCAGCAGCTCCGGCCTTGAAAAACTGTTTTTT.

This rearrangement joins TRBV27 to TRBJ2-2, with 9 positions matching TRBD2. This CDR3 is built from 15 residues. The germline V gene has CDR1 MNHEY and CDR2 SMNVEV (reference sequence). The V segment lost 5 bases and the J segment 10 bases; nucleotides outside the gene matches: 11. The CDR3 DNA is TGTGCCAGCAGTCTCAACAGACTAGCGGTGGAGGAGCTGTTTTTT. Its protein is CASSLNRLAVEELFF.

In this sample, this clone turned up once. The chain uses TRBV30 and TRBJ2-1; 16 nucleotides align to TRBD2. CDR1 and CDR2 from the germline V gene are GTSNPN and SVGIG (reference sequence). This CDR3 is built from 18 residues. V shed 2 bases, J shed 3 bases, and the junction held 7 bases outside the gene matches. CDR3 coding DNA: TGTGCCTGGAGTTTTCCGGGACTAGCGGGAGGGAGCTACAATGAGCAGTTCTTC. The encoded protein is CAWSFPGLAGGSYNEQFF.

The chain recombines TRBV6-5 with TRBJ2-2; tentative D call: TRBD2 (6 bases). The CDR3 is 13 amino acids. Trimming took 8 bases from V and 6 from J, leaving 13 bases between them. Germline V lookup: CDR1 MNHEY, CDR2 SVGAGI. The CDR3, as DNA: TGTGCCAGCGGGACTGCTTGGGCCGGGGAGCTGTTTTTT. Translated: CASGTAWAGELFF.

This chain uses TRBV19 with TRBJ1-6, with 7 bases matching TRBD1. V lost 8 bases, J lost 13 bases, and 14 bases stayed unmatched. CDR1 is LNHDA and CDR2 is SQIVND in the germline V gene (reference sequence). The CDR3 spans 14 residues. The CDR3 nucleotides are TGTGCCAGTCGGTCCGGGACAGACTTTAATCCCCTCCACTTT. Encoded protein: CASRSGTDFNPLHF.

The rearrangement joins TRBV27 to TRBJ2-1; TRBD2 matches at 7 bases. V was clipped by 5 bases and J by 5 bases; unmatched bases: 15. This CDR3 has 17 residues. Germline CDR1 and CDR2: MNHEY and SMNVEV (reference sequence). The CDR3: CASSTRLRGGSNNEQFF. In DNA form, the CDR3 reads TGTGCCAGCAGTACCCGGTTGCGTGGCGGGAGTAACAATGAGCAGTTCTTC.

This clone has only one observation. This rearrangement joins TRBV5-1 to TRBJ2-6; the D gene is possibly TRBD2 (5 bases). The CDR3 contains 16 residues. Germline assignment: CDR1 SGHRS and CDR2 YFSETQ. Trimming took 6 bases from V and 4 from J, leaving 17 bases between them. The CDR3 here is CASTHGEVRGANVLTF. The CDR3 bases are TGCGCCAGCACTCACGGGGAAGTTCGCGGGGCCAACGTCCTGACTTTC.

The rearrangement uses TRBV6-6 and TRBJ1-1, with a tentative D call TRBD1 (5 bases). Trimming took 6 bases from V and 1 from J, leaving 18 bases between them. In germline, CDR1 is MNHNY, CDR2 SVGAGI (reference sequence). This CDR3 is built from 16 residues. Here the CDR3 DNA reads TGTGCCAGCAGCAACCCCCCGGGACTGGAGAACACTGAAGCTTTCTTT. Translated: CASSNPPGLENTEAFF.

The CDR3: CASSLGGSPIQYF. The DNA of the CDR3 is TGTGCCAGCAGCTTGGGCGGCAGCCCCATTCAGTACTTC. The chain combines TRBV7-3 with TRBJ2-4; the D is unclear. This CDR3 region has 13 residues. The germline gives CDR1 SGHTA, CDR2 FQGTGA. The germline V and J ends were trimmed by 3 bases and 9 bases, with 12 bases remaining between them.

This clone was observed once. The V call is TRBV6-5, the J call TRBJ2-6, with no clear D. The CDR3 length is 16 residues. V was shortened by 2 bases and J by 0 bases, with 8 bases between the two germline ends. Germline lookup yields CDR1 MNHEY and CDR2 SVGAGI. The CDR3 coding sequence is TGTGCCAGCAGTTACCAGTGGAGCTCTGGGGCCAACGTCCTGACTTTC. This codes for CASSYQWSSGANVLTF.

In its sample, this clone was seen once. J is TRBJ2-2 and V is TRBV7-2; no clear D gene. The CDR3 loop spans 15 amino acids. Trimming cost V 5 bases and J 0 bases, with 10 bases left between them. Germline V gene data show CDR1 as SGHTA and CDR2 as FQGNSA. The CDR3 region has the DNA TGTGCCAGCAGCCCCAGGCGCTCGAACACCGGGGAGCTGTTTTTT. Protein sequence: CASSPRRSNTGELFF.